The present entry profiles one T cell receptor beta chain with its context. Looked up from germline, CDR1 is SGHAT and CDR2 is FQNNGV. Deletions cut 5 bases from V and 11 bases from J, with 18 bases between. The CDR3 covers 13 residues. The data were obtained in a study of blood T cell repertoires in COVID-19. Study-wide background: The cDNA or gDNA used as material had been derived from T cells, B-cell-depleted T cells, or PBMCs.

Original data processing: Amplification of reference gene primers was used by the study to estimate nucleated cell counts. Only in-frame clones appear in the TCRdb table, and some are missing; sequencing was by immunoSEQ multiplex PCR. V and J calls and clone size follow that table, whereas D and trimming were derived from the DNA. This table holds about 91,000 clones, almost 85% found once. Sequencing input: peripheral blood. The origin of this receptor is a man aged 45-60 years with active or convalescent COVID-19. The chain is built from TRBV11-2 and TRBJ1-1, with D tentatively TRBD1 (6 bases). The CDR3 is CASSQTGRSGAFF. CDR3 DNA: TGTGCCAGCAGCCAGACAGGTCGTTCTGGTGCTTTCTTT.